The clone carrying this TCR beta chain was counted a single time. The data were obtained in a study of blood T cell repertoires in COVID-19. Whole-study context: Samples came from the United States, Italy and Spain, spanning acute and convalescent COVID-19. Sources were T cells, B-cell-depleted T cells, or PBMCs; the material itself was cDNA or gDNA.

Authors' data handling: Amplification of reference gene primers provided the estimated nucleated cell counts. The protocol was immunoSEQ multiplex PCR, while the TCRdb copy is restricted to in-frame clones and leaves out a portion. V and J calls and clone size follow that table, whereas D and trimming were derived from the DNA. The repertoire has some 270,000 clones, around 90% of them found once; the top ten carry approximately 2%. The source is a man aged 50-59 years with acute or convalescent COVID-19. The specimen was peripheral blood.

CDR3 DNA: TGTGCCAGCAGCTTTAACAATGAGCAGTTCTTC. Translated: CASSFNNEQFF. The chain employs TRBV5-4 and TRBJ2-1, with no clear D. Germline V gene data show CDR1 as SGHNT and CDR2 as YYREEE (reference sequence). The CDR3 length is 11 residues. Trimming pared 2 bases from V and 5 bases from J, leaving 2 bases between.